This T cell receptor beta chain was identified in a study of chemoradiotherapy in HPV16-positive cancers. Clones were sequenced by immunoSEQ multiplex PCR, and TCRdb holds only the in-frame ones, with some missing. The repertoire holds about 53,000 clones, with 90% as singletons. The starting material was blood, obtained from a patient who underwent chemoradiotherapy. The clonotype was recovered from a human donor with HPV-associated anogenital cancer.

The CDR3 DNA is TGTGCCAGTAGTATTGGTAGGGGACTTAACACCGGGGAGCTGTTTTTT. Translating it yields CASSIGRGLNTGELFF. The V call is TRBV19, the J call TRBJ2-2; D is possibly TRBD2 (6 bases). The CDR3 has 16 amino acids. Per the germline V gene, CDR1 is LNHDA and CDR2 is SQIVND (reference sequence). The germline V and J ends were trimmed by 3 bases and 2 bases, with 13 bases remaining between them.